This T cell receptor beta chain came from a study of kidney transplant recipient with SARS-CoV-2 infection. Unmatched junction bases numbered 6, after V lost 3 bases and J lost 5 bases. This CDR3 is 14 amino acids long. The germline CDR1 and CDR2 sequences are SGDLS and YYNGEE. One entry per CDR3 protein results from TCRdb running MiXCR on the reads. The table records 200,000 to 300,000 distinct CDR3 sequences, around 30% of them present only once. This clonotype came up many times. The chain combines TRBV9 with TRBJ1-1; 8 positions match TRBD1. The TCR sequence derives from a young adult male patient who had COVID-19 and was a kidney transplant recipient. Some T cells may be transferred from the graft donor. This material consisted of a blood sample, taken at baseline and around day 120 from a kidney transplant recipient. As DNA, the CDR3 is TGTGCCAGCAGCGCACAGGGGGTAAGGACTGAAGCTTTCTTT. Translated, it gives CASSAQGVRTEAFF.